Reported below is one TCR beta chain. Its antigen is undetermined. Time point noted: sample taken at primary tumor resection. The sequenced material consisted of unsorted whole RNA from tumor, nontumor lung or frozen PBMC. The source of the sample is a study of spatial heterogeneity in lung cancer. Study as a whole: Raw-read counts averaged over ten per unique TCR and UMI combination. General study findings and limits: Resection blood, more than follow-up blood, showed ubiquitous expanded tumor TCRs.

The CDR3 runs to 14 residues. Germline V gene lookup returns CDR1 SGHTA and CDR2 FQGNSA. Trimming stripped 2 bases from V and 4 bases from J, with 8 bases between. TCR cDNA molecules were tagged individually, and each one carried a unique molecular identifier. TCRdb analysed the 5' RACE reads with MiXCR anew, one entry per CDR3 protein. The table lists roughly 18,000 distinct CDR3 sequences, around 19% of them singletons. The chain carries TRBV7-2 and TRBJ1-4; D remains ambiguous. The starting material was PBMCs, obtained at surgery. The receptor was isolated from a male donor with early-stage non-small cell lung cancer. For the CDR3, the DNA is TGTGCCAGCAGCTTAAGGGAAAATAATGAAAAACTGTTTTTT. Its translation: CASSLRENNEKLFF.